This T cell receptor (beta chain) was captured by sequencing in a study of OX40 agonist ivuxolimab in advanced cancers. Study at large: Those enrolled were roughly 80% male, with a mean age of 60 years and ages from roughly 20 to 85. Previous treatment with anti-PD-1, anti-PD-L1 or anti-CTLA-4 therapy was allowed; 40% had received some.

With 2 bases removed from V and 9 bases from J, the gap between germline ends came to 8 bases. From germline, CDR1 is KGHSH and CDR2 LQKENI. CDR3 length: 12 residues. The study's findings and limits: Partial responders dosed at 0.1-3.0 mg/kg displayed clonal expansion ranking among the lowest. Expanded peripheral T cells had an undetermined antigen specificity.

A remark on this clone: Its antigen is undetermined.

Sequencing used immunoSEQ multiplex PCR; TCRdb keeps in-frame clones, though not all of them. Among some 85,000 clones listed, about 91% were seen once. The starting material was CD4+ or CD8+ T cells sorted from blood, obtained in a trial of the OX40 agonist ivuxolimab. This TCR was sampled from an adult with an advanced solid tumor such as melanoma, head and neck, liver or kidney cancer. V gene TRBV18 combines with J gene TRBJ2-1; D call uncertain. The DNA for the CDR3 is TGTGCCAGCTCACCAAACACTGGTGAGCAGTTCTTC. Its protein is CASSPNTGEQFF.